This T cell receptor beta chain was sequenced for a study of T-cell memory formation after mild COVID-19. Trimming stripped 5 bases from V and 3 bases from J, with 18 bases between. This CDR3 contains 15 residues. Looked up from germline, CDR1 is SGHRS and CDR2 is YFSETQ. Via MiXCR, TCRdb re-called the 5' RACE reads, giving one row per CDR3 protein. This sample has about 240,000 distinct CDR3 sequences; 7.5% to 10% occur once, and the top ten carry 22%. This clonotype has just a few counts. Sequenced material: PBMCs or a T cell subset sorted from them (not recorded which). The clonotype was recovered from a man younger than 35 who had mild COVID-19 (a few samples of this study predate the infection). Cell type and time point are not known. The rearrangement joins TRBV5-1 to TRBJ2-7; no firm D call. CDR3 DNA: TGCGCCAGCAGTCAAAGGAGAGACAAGCGCTACGAGCAGTACTTC. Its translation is CASSQRRDKRYEQYF.